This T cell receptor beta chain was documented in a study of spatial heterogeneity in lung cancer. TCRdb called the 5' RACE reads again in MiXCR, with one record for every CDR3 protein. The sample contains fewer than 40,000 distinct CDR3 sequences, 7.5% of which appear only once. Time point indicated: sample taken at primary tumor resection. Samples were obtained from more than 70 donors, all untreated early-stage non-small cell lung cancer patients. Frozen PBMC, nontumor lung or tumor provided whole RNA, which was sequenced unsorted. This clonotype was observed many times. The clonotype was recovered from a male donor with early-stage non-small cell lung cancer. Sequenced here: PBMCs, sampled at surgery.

CDR3 DNA: TGTGCCAGCTCACTCCACTCAGGGGAGGACACTGAAGCTTTCTTT. Amino acids: CASSLHSGEDTEAFF. This chain uses TRBV18 with TRBJ1-1; D is possibly TRBD1 (6 bases). Trimming removed 4 bases at V and 3 bases at J, with 15 bases between. Germline V gives CDR1 KGHSH, CDR2 LQKENI. This CDR3 region has 15 residues.